The T cell receptor beta chain under discussion was sequenced for a study of response to subunit inactivated influenza vaccine. Study conclusions and caveats: There was a suggestion from the authors that each seasonal influenza vaccination recruits few new T cells.

TCRdb re-analysed the RT-PCR reads in MiXCR, keeping a single row per CDR3 protein. The sample yields over 800,000 distinct CDR3 sequences, 21% seen once. With regard to this clonotype: Its antigen remains unidentified.

V was pared by 4 bases and J by 8 bases, with 5 bases of the junction left unmatched. Germline V gives CDR1 SGHRS, CDR2 YFSETQ. The length of the CDR3 is 13 residues. This chain connects TRBV5-1 to TRBJ1-2, with TRBD1 identical over 10 bases. This specimen consisted of PBMCs from blood, obtained 5 days after vaccination. The source is a man aged 50 to 59 who received an inactivated influenza vaccine. This chain's CDR3 is CASSPTGGVGYTF. The CDR3 DNA reads TGCGCCAGCAGCCCGACAGGGGGCGTCGGCTACACCTTC.